These 25 T cell receptor beta chains came from one sample sequenced in a study of blood T cells in healthy people across ages. A second about 7 to 12 cycle PCR used barcoded and J-beta primers. Via MiXCR, TCRdb re-called the 5' RACE reads, giving one row per CDR3 protein. The table has about a million distinct CDR3 sequences, around 49% seen once. The sample consisted of blood. The receptors derive from a man aged 25 to 40 in good health.

The genes are TRBV6-5 and TRBJ1-2; TRBD1 might be the D (5 bases). CDR3 length: 14 residues. The germline V gene has CDR1 MNHEY and CDR2 SVGAGI. The ends were cut back, 6 bases at V and 7 bases at J, with 18 bases in the middle. CDR3 residues: CASSFRESGTGYTF. The CDR3 region has the DNA TGTGCCAGCAGCTTCAGGGAGTCGGGAACTGGCTACACCTTC.

This clonotype has ten or more counts. The genes are TRBV6-5 and TRBJ1-2; 9 nucleotides align to TRBD1. V trimming: 6 bases; J trimming: 6 bases; junction bases outside the gene matches: 5. In germline, CDR1 is MNHEY, CDR2 SVGAGI. The CDR3 sequence is 13 residues long. CDR3 nucleotides: TGTGCCAGCAGGCGAAGGACAGGGGATGGCTACACCTTC. It specifies CASRRRTGDGYTF.

This clonotype was counted only a few times. The chain carries TRBV20-1 and TRBJ2-4; weak D call: TRBD2 (5 bases). This CDR3 has 14 amino acids. V lost 3 bases and J 0 bases, leaving 9 bases between the germline ends. CDR1 DFQATT and CDR2 SNEGSKA come from the germline V gene (reference sequence). Here the CDR3 reads CSASPGVAKNIQYF. CDR3 bases: TGCAGTGCTAGTCCCGGGGTAGCCAAAAACATTCAGTACTTC.

This chain joins TRBV7-2 and TRBJ2-5, with 9 bases fitting TRBD1. Trimming cost V 4 bases and J 5 bases; bases outside gene matches: 11. The CDR3 is made up of 16 amino acids. Germline V CDR1 and CDR2: SGHTA, FQGNSA. The CDR3 loop is CASSSYGTGWRETQYF. DNA of the CDR3: TGTGCCAGCAGCTCCTACGGGACAGGGTGGCGGGAGACCCAGTACTTC.

The table lists this clonotype with a few counts. V usage is TRBV27 and J usage is TRBJ2-3; 9 bases agree with TRBD1. Germline V gene lookup returns CDR1 MNHEY and CDR2 SMNVEV (reference sequence). There are 18 residues in the CDR3. Trimming at V came to 4 bases and at J to 3 bases, leaving 14 bases not matched to a gene. The CDR3 loop is CASSSEFPGQGRTDTQYF. In DNA, the CDR3 is TGTGCCAGCAGTTCCGAATTCCCGGGACAGGGCCGGACAGATACGCAGTATTTT.

This chain connects TRBV5-4 to TRBJ2-1, with TRBD1 matching 8 bases. Germline loops: CDR1 SGHNT, CDR2 YYREEE (reference sequence). Germline trimming cut 2 bases from V and 7 bases from J; bases unmatched to any gene: 11. There are 16 residues in the CDR3. The CDR3 coding sequence is TGTGCCAGCAGCTTCCTCTGGACAGGGTCGGAGAATGAGCAGTTCTTC. It translates to CASSFLWTGSENEQFF. The full variable domain, completed using reference TRBV5-4 and TRBJ2-1, is ETGVTQSPTHLIKTRGQQVTLRCSSQSGHNTVSWYQQALGQGPQFIFQYYREEENGRGNFPPRFSGLQFPNYSSELNVNALELDDSALYLCASSFLWTGSENEQFFGPGTRLTVL.

In regard to this clonotype: Since the CDR3 does not end with the conserved phenylalanine or tryptophan, this likely comes from a read error. The chain combines TRBV29-1 with TRBJ2-5; a weak D match, TRBD2 (6 bases). The V gene lost 4 bases and the J gene lost 4 bases, with 16 bases spanning the gap. The CDR3 has 14 residues. Germline V gene lookup returns CDR1 SQVTM and CDR2 ANQGSEA. As DNA, the CDR3 is TGCAGCGTTGGGGAGGCAGGGCCGGGAGAGACCCAGTACCTC. It is translated as CSVGEAGPGETQYL.

In its sample, this clonotype was seen a few times. The chain combines TRBV6-2 or TRBV6-3 with TRBJ2-1; D possibly corresponds to TRBD2 (6 bases). Trimming shortened V by 6 bases and J by 5 bases, and 14 bases separated the two germline ends. The CDR3 is 14 residues long. CDR1 and CDR2 (germline): MNHEY, SVGEGT. The chain's CDR3 is CASSRDWIHNEQFF. CDR3 DNA: TGTGCCAGCAGCCGGGACTGGATCCACAATGAGCAGTTCTTC.

J is TRBJ2-7 and V is TRBV7-9, with a possible D match to TRBD1 (6 bases). CDR1 SEHNR and CDR2 FQNEAQ come from the germline V gene (reference sequence). V dropped 5 bases and J dropped 3 bases, with 26 bases sitting between them. This CDR3 comprises 18 residues. DNA of the CDR3: TGTGCCAGCAGCCCGCGCGAAATGGACAGTCAAGGGGGCTACGAGCAGTACTTC. Translated: CASSPREMDSQGGYEQYF.

This clonotype was seen a handful of times. In nucleotides, the CDR3 is TGTGCCAGCAGCGGCCCTGAAATAATCAATGAGCAGTTCTTC. Amino acids: CASSGPEIINEQFF. The chain uses TRBV9 and TRBJ2-1; the D is unclear. In germline, CDR1 is SGDLS, CDR2 YYNGEE. The V gene lost 3 bases and the J gene lost 6 bases, with 13 bases spanning the gap. CDR3 length: 14 residues.

V gene TRBV10-3 combines with J gene TRBJ2-5, with D tentatively TRBD1 (5 bases). There are 12 residues in the CDR3. Germline CDR1 and CDR2: ENHRY and SYGVKD. The V end lost 6 bases, the J end lost 11 bases, and 16 bases lay between the germline ends. In DNA, the CDR3 is TGTGCCATCAGAGCACAGGAATCTAAGCAGTACTTC. This codes for CAIRAQESKQYF.

V is TRBV7-2 and J is TRBJ2-4; D may be TRBD1 or TRBD2 (5 bases each). The J call could be wrong; TRBJ2-7 is a better fit for the DNA end. CDR3 length: 14 amino acids. Germline-derived CDR1 and CDR2 are SGHTA and FQGNSA. CDR3: CASSTQTEGNEQYF. For the CDR3, the DNA is TGTGCCAGCAGCACCCAGACAGAGGGTAACGAGCAGTACTTC.

The V gene is TRBV24-1, the J gene TRBJ1-2, with 10 bases matching TRBD1. CDR1 KGHDR and CDR2 SFDVKD come from the germline V gene. The CDR3 is 14 amino acids. V lost 9 bases to trimming and J lost 3 bases; unmatched junction nucleotides: 6. CDR3 DNA: TGTGCCACCGGAGGGACAGGGGAGTACTATGGCTACACCTTC. Translated: CATGGTGEYYGYTF.

The CDR3: CASSVQAGHGTDTQYF. For the CDR3, the DNA is TGTGCCAGCAGCGTACAGGCGGGTCACGGAACAGATACGCAGTATTTT. The chain joins TRBV9 to TRBJ2-3, with a weak D call TRBD2 (5 bases). This CDR3 has 16 residues. V was cut by 1 base and J by 3 bases, with 15 bases left in between. Germline assignment: CDR1 SGDLS and CDR2 YYNGEE.

The sample holds one count of this clonotype. One junction end does not reproduce the germline sequence, and a read error may be involved. The chain recombines TRBV9 with TRBJ2-5, with 8 positions matching TRBD2. The V gene's germline CDR1 is SGDLS and CDR2 YYNGEE. The CDR3 totals 15 residues. The CDR3 region has the DNA TGTGCCAGCAGTGTAGTAGCGGGGTGGCGAGAGACCCAGTACTTC. It specifies CASSVVAGWRETQYF. The full variable domain, with the rest looked up from reference TRBV9 and TRBJ2-5, is DSGVTQTPKHLITATGQRVTLRCSPRSGDLSVYWYQQSLDQGLQFLIQYYNGEERAKGNILERFSAQQFPDLHSELNLSSLELGDSALYFCASSVVAGWRETQYFGPGTRLLVL.

This clonotype was picked up a small number of times. The chain uses TRBV10-3 and TRBJ1-4; D gene ambiguous. V gave up 5 bases and J gave up 3 bases, with 16 bases separating them. The CDR3 loop spans 16 amino acids. In germline, CDR1 is ENHRY, CDR2 SYGVKD. For the CDR3, the DNA is TGTGCCATCAGTCGAGAGGGAAGGAGTGCTAATGAAAAACTGTTTTTT. It codes for CAISREGRSANEKLFF.

This clonotype showed up just a few times. V usage is TRBV7-2 and J usage is TRBJ2-1; the match to TRBD1 covers 7 bases. Losses at the gene ends were 1 base for V and 0 bases for J; bases not matched to a gene: 6. In germline, CDR1 is SGHTA, CDR2 FQGNSA. The CDR3 is made up of 17 amino acids. The DNA of the CDR3 is TGTGCCAGCAGCTTAGGCCTACAGGGGAGCTCCTACAATGAGCAGTTCTTC. Its translation: CASSLGLQGSSYNEQFF. Together with reference TRBV7-2 and TRBJ2-1, the CDR3 gives the full variable domain: GAGVSQSPSNKVTEKGKDVELRCDPISGHTALYWYRQSLGQGLEFLIYFQGNSAPDKSGLPSDRFSAERTGGSVSTLTIQRTQQEDSAVYLCASSLGLQGSSYNEQFFGPGTRLTVL.

CDR3 amino acids: CASSSSGTESGIQYF. The CDR3 DNA follows: TGTGCCAGCAGTTCTTCCGGGACGGAGAGCGGCATTCAGTACTTC. This chain uses TRBV6-5 with TRBJ2-4; D may correspond to TRBD1 or TRBD2 (5 bases each). The CDR3 is 15 residues long. The V end lost 4 bases, the J end lost 9 bases, and 19 bases lay between the germline ends. The germline CDR1 and CDR2 sequences are MNHEY and SVGAGI.

This chain uses TRBV12-3 or TRBV12-4 with TRBJ1-4, with 9 bases identical to TRBD1. Trimming cost V 6 bases and J 8 bases; bases outside gene matches: 7. The CDR3 is made up of 14 amino acids. CDR3 residues: CASSPQGAGEKLFF. CDR3 coding DNA: TGTGCCAGCAGCCCACAGGGGGCGGGAGAAAAACTGTTTTTT.

Only a few counts were recorded for this clonotype. This chain uses TRBV15 with TRBJ2-1; no firm D call. Germline V gives CDR1 LNHNV, CDR2 YYDKDF (reference sequence). This CDR3 region has 12 residues. V was clipped by 1 base and J by 6 bases, with 4 bases between them. The CDR3 sequence: CATSRASNEQFF. The CDR3 nucleotides are TGTGCCACCAGCAGAGCCAGCAATGAGCAGTTCTTC.

This clonotype was seen just once. The chain employs TRBV3-1 and TRBJ2-1, with 8 bases matching TRBD2. The length of the CDR3 is 20 residues. V lost 1 base, J lost 7 bases, and 21 bases stayed unmatched. Germline V gene sequence: CDR1 LGHDT, CDR2 YNNKEL (reference sequence). The CDR3 is CASSQVREVRRGLGRNEQFF. CDR3 nucleotide sequence: TGTGCCAGCAGCCAAGTACGTGAGGTACGACGGGGACTAGGGCGTAATGAGCAGTTCTTC.

This clonotype was counted a few times. The chain links TRBV28 to TRBJ2-7; D is possibly TRBD1 (6 bases). This CDR3 comprises 13 residues. The V end was cut by 3 bases, the J end by 5 bases, with 11 bases between. Germline V gene lookup returns CDR1 MDHEN and CDR2 SYDVKM. CDR3 in amino acids: CASSFGRGHEQYF. As DNA, the CDR3 is TGTGCCAGCAGTTTTGGCAGGGGCCACGAGCAGTACTTC. Looking up the rest from reference TRBV28 and TRBJ2-7 gives the full variable domain: DVKVTQSSRYLVKRTGEKVFLECVQDMDHENMFWYRQDPGLGLRLIYFSYDVKMKEKGDIPEGYSVSREKKERFSLILESASTNQTSMYLCASSFGRGHEQYFGPGTRLTVT.

The chain joins TRBV12-3 or TRBV12-4 to TRBJ1-1; weak D call: TRBD1 (5 bases). The CDR3 totals 11 residues. Trimming took 9 bases from V and 7 from J, leaving 12 bases between them. The CDR3 nucleotides read TGTGCCAGACTCAGGGAGGGTGAAGCTTTCTTT. Translating gives CARLREGEAFF.

V gene TRBV10-3 combines with J gene TRBJ1-5, with 7 positions matching TRBD1. This CDR3 spans 13 amino acids. Trimming at V came to 6 bases and at J to 3 bases, leaving 2 bases not matched to a gene. CDR1 ENHRY and CDR2 SYGVKD come from the germline V gene. The DNA for the CDR3 is TGTGCCATCAGCGGGACAGCCAATCAGCCCCAGCATTTT. Its protein product is CAISGTANQPQHF.

This sequence joins TRBV27 and TRBJ1-2; D is uncertain. Germline V gene sequence: CDR1 MNHEY, CDR2 SMNVEV (reference sequence). V gave up 6 bases and J gave up 13 bases, with 21 bases separating them. CDR3 length: 13 residues. In DNA form, the CDR3 reads TGTGCCAGCAGCCCTTCTACAACGGGGAAGTTCACCTTC. Amino acid sequence: CASSPSTTGKFTF.